Following are 5 T cell receptor beta chains from one sample sequenced in a study of spatial heterogeneity in lung cancer. Broader study findings: Mutation tallies in tumors tracked expanded intratumoral alpha and beta TCR counts.

Their cognate antigens are unknown. Indicated time point: sample taken at primary tumor resection. TCRdb independently ran MiXCR on the 5' RACE reads; one entry per CDR3 protein. Found here are 4,500 to 6,500 distinct CDR3 sequences, 5.5% to 8% of them singletons; the top ten hold around a third. The input for sequencing was lung tumor tissue, taken at surgery. The receptors derive from a female donor with early-stage non-small cell lung cancer.

This clonotype was detected ten times or more. This beta chain is a stray sequence in a library constructed for alpha chains; its clone size is not meaningful. This sequence joins TRBV24-1 and TRBJ2-7; D ambiguous. Deletions cut 4 bases from V and 4 bases from J, with 16 bases between. Germline V gene data show CDR1 as KGHDR and CDR2 as SFDVKD. This CDR3 is 15 amino acids long. The DNA of the CDR3 is TGTGCCACCAGTGAATCCGGCAGTGTAACGTACGAGCAGTACTTC. It translates to CATSESGSVTYEQYF.

A remark on this clonotype: This beta chain is an off-target read within a library intended for alpha chains, so its frequency means little. This chain links TRBV28 with TRBJ1-5, with 7 bases fitting TRBD1. The CDR3 consists of 13 residues. The germline V gene has CDR1 MDHEN and CDR2 SYDVKM. V dropped 8 bases and J dropped 6; count of bases not matched to a gene: 7. Written as DNA, the CDR3 is TGTGCCAGCGGCCGACAGGGCCGTCAGCCCCAGCATTTT. Residues: CASGRQGRQPQHF.

This clonotype was seen many times. For a library built for alpha chains, this beta chain is a stray read; little rests on its size. V gene TRBV3-1 combines with J gene TRBJ2-6; 8 nucleotides line up with TRBD1. This CDR3 has 22 residues. Germline V gives CDR1 LGHDT, CDR2 YNNKEL (reference sequence). V trimming: 1 base; J trimming: 0 bases; junction bases outside the gene matches: 17. DNA for the CDR3: TGTGCCAGCAGCCAAGTTCCTATAAACAGGGGGGTCGTTCGCTCTGGGGCCAACGTCCTGACTTTC. Its protein is CASSQVPINRGVVRSGANVLTF.

By sample fraction, this clonotype is medium-sized. This beta chain was picked up by a library intended for alpha chains and is off target, so its count carries little meaning. The chain couples TRBV7-9 to TRBJ2-2, with D unresolved. Germline V gives CDR1 SEHNR, CDR2 FQNEAQ (reference sequence). The CDR3 extends over 13 amino acids. Trimming cost V 6 bases and J 6 bases, with 11 bases left between them. As DNA, the CDR3 is TGTGCCAGCAGGGTCGCTCCGGCCGGGGAGCTGTTTTTT. Its translation is CASRVAPAGELFF.

This clonotype occurred many times. Since it is a stray read in a library aimed at alpha chains, this beta chain has a size that is not meaningful. V usage is TRBV28 and J usage is TRBJ2-6; 10 nucleotides line up with TRBD1. J gave up 4 bases and V 5 bases, and 17 bases lay outside the gene matches. The germline gives CDR1 MDHEN, CDR2 SYDVKM. This CDR3 is 20 amino acids long. This CDR3 is CASSPVIPGTGDDGANVLTF. In nucleotides, the CDR3 is TGTGCCAGCAGTCCTGTAATCCCCGGGACAGGGGACGACGGGGCCAACGTCCTGACTTTC.